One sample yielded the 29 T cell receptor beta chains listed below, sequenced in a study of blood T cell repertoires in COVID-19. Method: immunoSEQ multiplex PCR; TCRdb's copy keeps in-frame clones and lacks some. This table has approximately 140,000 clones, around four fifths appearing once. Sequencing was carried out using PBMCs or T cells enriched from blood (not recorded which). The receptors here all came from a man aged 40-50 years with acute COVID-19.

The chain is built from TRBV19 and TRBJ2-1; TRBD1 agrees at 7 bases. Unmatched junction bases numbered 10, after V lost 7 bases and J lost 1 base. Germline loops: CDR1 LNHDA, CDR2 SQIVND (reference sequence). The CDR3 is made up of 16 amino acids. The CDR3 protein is CASKEAGRGSYNEQFF. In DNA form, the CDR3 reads TGTGCCAGTAAGGAGGCGGGCAGGGGGTCCTACAATGAGCAGTTCTTC.

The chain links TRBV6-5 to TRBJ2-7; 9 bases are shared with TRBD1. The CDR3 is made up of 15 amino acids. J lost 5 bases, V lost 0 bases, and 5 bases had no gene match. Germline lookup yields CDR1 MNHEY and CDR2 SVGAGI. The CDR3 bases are TGTGCCAGCAGTTACTCGTTTCGACAGGGGGACGAGCAGTACTTC. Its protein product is CASSYSFRQGDEQYF.

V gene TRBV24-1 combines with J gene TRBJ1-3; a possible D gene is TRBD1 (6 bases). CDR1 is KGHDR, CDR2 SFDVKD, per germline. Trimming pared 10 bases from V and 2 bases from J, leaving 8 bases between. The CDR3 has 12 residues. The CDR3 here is CATGGTGNTIYF. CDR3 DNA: TGTGCCACAGGGGGTACTGGAAACACCATATATTTT.

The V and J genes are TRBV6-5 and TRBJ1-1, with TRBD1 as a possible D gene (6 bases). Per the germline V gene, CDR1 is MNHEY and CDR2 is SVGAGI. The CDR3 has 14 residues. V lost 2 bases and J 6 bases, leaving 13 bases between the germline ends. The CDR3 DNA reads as TGTGCCAGCAGTTACGACAGGTTAAGCGCTGAAGCTTTCTTT. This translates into CASSYDRLSAEAFF.

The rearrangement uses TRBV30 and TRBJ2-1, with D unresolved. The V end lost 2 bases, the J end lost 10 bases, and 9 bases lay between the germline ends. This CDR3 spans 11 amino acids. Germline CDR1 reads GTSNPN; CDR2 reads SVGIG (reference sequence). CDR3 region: CAWSPRLEQFF. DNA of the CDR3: TGTGCCTGGAGTCCCCGTTTGGAGCAGTTCTTC.

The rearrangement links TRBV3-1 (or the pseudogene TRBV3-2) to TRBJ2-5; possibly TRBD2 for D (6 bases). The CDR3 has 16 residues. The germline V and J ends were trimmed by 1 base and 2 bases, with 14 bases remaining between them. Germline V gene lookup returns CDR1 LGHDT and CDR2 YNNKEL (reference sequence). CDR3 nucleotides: TGTGCCAGCAGCCAAGTTTTGCTCGGGACTCAAGAGACCCAGTACTTC. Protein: CASSQVLLGTQETQYF.

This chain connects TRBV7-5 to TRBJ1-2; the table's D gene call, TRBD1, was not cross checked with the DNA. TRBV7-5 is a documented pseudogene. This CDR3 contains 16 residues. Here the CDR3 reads CARSLGTGTVNYGYTF. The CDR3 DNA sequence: TGTGCCAGAAGCTTAGGGACCGGGACAGTTAACTATGGCTACACCTTC.

The CDR3 reads CASSPFGGANNQPQHF. The CDR3 region has the DNA TGTGCCAGCAGCCCATTTGGGGGGGCTAACAATCAGCCCCAGCATTTT. The V and J genes are TRBV7-2 and TRBJ1-5, with D maybe TRBD1 (6 bases). CDR3 length: 16 amino acids. Germline CDR1 is SGHTA and CDR2 is FQGNSA. V dropped 5 bases and J dropped 3 bases, with 17 bases sitting between them.

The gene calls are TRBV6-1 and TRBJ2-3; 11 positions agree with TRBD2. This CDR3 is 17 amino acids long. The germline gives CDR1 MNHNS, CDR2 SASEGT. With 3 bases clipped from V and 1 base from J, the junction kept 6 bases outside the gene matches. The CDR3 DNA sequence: TGTGCCAGCAGTGAGCCGAGACTAGCGGGGCGCACAGATACGCAGTATTTT. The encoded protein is CASSEPRLAGRTDTQYF.

The CDR3 DNA reads TGTGCCAGCAGCTTTGGACAGGGAAAAGATGAAAAACTGTTTTTT. As protein: CASSFGQGKDEKLFF. The chain has TRBV7-9 and TRBJ1-4; 8 nucleotides align to TRBD1. Per the germline V gene, CDR1 is SEHNR and CDR2 is FQNEAQ (reference sequence). The ends lost 3 bases at V and 6 bases at J; junction bases unmatched: 6. CDR3 length equals 15 residues.

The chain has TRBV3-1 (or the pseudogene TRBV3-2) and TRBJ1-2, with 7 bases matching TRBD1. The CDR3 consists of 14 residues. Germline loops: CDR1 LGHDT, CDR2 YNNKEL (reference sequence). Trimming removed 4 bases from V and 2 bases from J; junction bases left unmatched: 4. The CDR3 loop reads CASSLTGVNYGYTF. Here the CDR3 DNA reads TGTGCCAGCAGCCTTACAGGGGTCAACTATGGCTACACCTTC.

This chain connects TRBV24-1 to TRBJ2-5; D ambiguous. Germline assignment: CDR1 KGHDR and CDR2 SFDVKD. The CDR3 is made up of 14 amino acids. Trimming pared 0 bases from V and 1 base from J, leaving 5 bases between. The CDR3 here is CATSDLNSQETQYF. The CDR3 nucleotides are TGTGCCACCAGTGATTTGAACAGCCAAGAGACCCAGTACTTC.

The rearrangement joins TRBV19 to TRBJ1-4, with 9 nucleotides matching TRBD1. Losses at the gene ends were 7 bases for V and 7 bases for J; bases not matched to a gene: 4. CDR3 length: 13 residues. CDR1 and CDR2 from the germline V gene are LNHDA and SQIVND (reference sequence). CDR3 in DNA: TGTGCCAGTAAGGGACAGGGCGGTGAAAAACTGTTTTTT. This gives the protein CASKGQGGEKLFF.

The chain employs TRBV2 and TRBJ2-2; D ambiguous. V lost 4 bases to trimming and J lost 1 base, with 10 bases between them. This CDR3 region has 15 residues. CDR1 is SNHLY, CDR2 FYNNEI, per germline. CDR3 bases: TGTGCCAGCAGTGTCGACACTTGGAACACCGGGGAGCTGTTTTTT. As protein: CASSVDTWNTGELFF.

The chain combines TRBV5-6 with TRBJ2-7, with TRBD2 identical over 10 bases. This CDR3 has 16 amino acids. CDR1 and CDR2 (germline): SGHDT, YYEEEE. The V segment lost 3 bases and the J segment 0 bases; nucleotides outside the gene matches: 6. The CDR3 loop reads CASSSQGLANSYEQYF. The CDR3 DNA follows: TGTGCCAGCAGCTCCCAGGGACTAGCGAACTCCTACGAGCAGTACTTC.

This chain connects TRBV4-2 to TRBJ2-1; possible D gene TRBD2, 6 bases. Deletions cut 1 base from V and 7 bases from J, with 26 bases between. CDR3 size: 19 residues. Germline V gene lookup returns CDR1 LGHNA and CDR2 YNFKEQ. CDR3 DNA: TGTGCCAGCAGCCAAGTAACGGGAGAGGAGTTAAAAATTAGGAATGAGCAGTTCTTC. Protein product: CASSQVTGEELKIRNEQFF.

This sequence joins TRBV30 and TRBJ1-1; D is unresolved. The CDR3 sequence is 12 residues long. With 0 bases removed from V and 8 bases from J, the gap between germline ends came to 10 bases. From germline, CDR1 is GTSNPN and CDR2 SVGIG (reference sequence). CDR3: CAWSVVVSEAFF. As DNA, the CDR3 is TGTGCCTGGAGTGTAGTAGTATCCGAAGCTTTCTTT.

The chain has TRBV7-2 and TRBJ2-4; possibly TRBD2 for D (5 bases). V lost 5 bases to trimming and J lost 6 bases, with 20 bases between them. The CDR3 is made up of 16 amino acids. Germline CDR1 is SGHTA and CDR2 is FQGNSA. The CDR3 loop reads CASSLSGASAGNIQYF. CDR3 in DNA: TGTGCCAGCAGCCTATCCGGCGCGTCGGCGGGAAACATTCAGTACTTC.

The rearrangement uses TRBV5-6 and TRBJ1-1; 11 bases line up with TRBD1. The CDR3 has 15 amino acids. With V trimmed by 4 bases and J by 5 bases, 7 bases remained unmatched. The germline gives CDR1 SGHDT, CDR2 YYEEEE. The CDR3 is CASSARTGGETEAFF. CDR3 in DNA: TGTGCCAGCAGCGCCCGGACAGGGGGCGAAACTGAAGCTTTCTTT.

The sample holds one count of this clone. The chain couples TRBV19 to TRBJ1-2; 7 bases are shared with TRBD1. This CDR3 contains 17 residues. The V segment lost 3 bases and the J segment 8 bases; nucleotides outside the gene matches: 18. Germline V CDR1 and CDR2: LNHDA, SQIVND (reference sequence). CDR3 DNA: TGTGCCAGTAGTATCAAGGACAGGACCATCTCTCTTATAGGCTACACCTTC. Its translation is CASSIKDRTISLIGYTF.

CDR3 bases: TGTGCCAGCAGTGACCAGGGACAGGGAGCAGATACGCAGTATTTT. Amino acid sequence: CASSDQGQGADTQYF. J is TRBJ2-3 and V is TRBV6-4; 9 bases match TRBD1. Unmatched junction bases numbered 4, after V lost 2 bases and J lost 4 bases. CDR1 and CDR2 from the germline V gene are MRHNA and SNTAGT. The CDR3 runs to 15 residues.

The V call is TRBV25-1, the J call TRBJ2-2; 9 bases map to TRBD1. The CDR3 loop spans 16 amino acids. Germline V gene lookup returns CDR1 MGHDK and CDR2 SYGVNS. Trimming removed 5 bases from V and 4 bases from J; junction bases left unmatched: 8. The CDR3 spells CASSTRTGVGTGELFF. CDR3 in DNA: TGTGCCAGCAGTACGCGGACAGGGGTCGGCACCGGGGAGCTGTTTTTT.

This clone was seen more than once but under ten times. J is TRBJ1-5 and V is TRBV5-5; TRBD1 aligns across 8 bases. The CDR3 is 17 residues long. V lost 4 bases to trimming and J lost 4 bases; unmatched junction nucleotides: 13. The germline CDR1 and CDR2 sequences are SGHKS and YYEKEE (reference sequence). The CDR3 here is CASSPGQGEGGNQPQHF. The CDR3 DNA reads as TGTGCCAGCAGCCCAGGACAGGGAGAGGGGGGGAATCAGCCCCAGCATTTT. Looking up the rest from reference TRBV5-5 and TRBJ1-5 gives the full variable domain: DAGVTQSPTHLIKTRGQQVTLRCSPISGHKSVSWYQQVLGQGPQFIFQYYEKEERGRGNFPDRFSARQFPNYSSELNVNALLLGDSALYLCASSPGQGEGGNQPQHFGDGTRLSIL.

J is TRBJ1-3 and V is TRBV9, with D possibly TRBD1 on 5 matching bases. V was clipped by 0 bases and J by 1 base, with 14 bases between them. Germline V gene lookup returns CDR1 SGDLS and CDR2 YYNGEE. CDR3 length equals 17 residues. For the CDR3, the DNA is TGTGCCAGCAGCGTAGGGGGCGCCGGAACTTCTGGAAACACCATATATTTT. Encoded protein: CASSVGGAGTSGNTIYF.

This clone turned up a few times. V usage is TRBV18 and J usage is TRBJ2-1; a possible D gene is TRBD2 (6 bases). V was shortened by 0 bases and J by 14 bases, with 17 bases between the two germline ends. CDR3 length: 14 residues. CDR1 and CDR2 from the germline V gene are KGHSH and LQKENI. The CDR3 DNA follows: TGTGCCAGCTCACCACCGGTCAAACGGGAGTTTAAGTTCTTC. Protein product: CASSPPVKREFKFF.

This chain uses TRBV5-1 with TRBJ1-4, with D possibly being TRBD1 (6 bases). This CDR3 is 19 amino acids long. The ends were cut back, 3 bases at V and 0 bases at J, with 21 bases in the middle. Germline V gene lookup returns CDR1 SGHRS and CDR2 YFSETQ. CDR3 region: CASSYPTMGHLATNEKLFF. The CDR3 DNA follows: TGCGCCAGCAGCTATCCCACAATGGGACACCTTGCAACTAATGAAAAACTGTTTTTT.

DNA for the CDR3: TGCGCCAGCAGCTTAGAATACGGGGACACCGGGGAGCTGTTTTTT. Translating it yields CASSLEYGDTGELFF. V is TRBV5-1 and J is TRBJ2-2; D possibly corresponds to TRBD2 (5 bases). The CDR3 extends over 15 amino acids. V lost 2 bases and J lost 3, with 11 bases in between. The V gene's germline CDR1 is SGHRS and CDR2 YFSETQ. Together with reference TRBV5-1 and TRBJ2-2, the CDR3 gives the full variable domain: KAGVTQTPRYLIKTRGQQVTLSCSPISGHRSVSWYQQTPGQGLQFLFEYFSETQRNKGNFPGRFSGRQFSNSRSEMNVSTLELGDSALYLCASSLEYGDTGELFFGEGSRLTVL.

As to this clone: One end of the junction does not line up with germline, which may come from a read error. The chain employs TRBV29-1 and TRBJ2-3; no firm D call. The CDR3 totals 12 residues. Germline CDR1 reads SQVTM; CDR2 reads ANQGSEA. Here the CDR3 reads CSVEELTDTQYF. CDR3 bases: TGCAGCGTGGAAGAACTCACAGATACGCAGTATTTT.

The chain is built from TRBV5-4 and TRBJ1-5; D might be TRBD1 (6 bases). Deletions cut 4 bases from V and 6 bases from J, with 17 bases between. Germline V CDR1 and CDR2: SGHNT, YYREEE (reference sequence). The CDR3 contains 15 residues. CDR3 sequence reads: CASSPGAGKGQPQHF. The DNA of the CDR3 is TGTGCCAGCAGCCCAGGGGCAGGCAAGGGTCAGCCCCAGCATTTT.